What follows are 5 T cell receptor beta chains derived from one specimen sequenced in a study of T cells in Graves' hyperthyroidism and ophthalmopathy. What was amplified from RNA transcripts were TCR beta CDR3 regions. An initial round of RT-PCR targeting the TCR CDR3 relied on the HTBI primer set. TCRdb reanalysed the multiplex PCR reads using MiXCR and keeps one entry per CDR3 protein. The sample includes roughly 40,000 distinct CDR3 sequences, approximately 52% seen only once; the top ten take 15% to 20%. The specimen was blood. These receptors were obtained from a man aged 40-50 years with Graves' ophthalmopathy.

This clonotype is deemed medium-sized. This chain connects TRBV2 to TRBJ1-2; D is unclear. The CDR3 runs to 15 residues. The germline V gene has CDR1 SNHLY and CDR2 FYNNEI. The V gene lost 4 bases and the J gene lost 0 bases, with 12 bases spanning the gap. This chain's CDR3 is CASSVVVKANYGYTF. CDR3 sequence (DNA): TGTGCCAGCAGTGTCGTGGTAAAGGCTAACTATGGCTACACCTTC.

This clonotype has just one count. The chain joins TRBV6-5 to TRBJ1-5; 8 bases match TRBD1. CDR1 MNHEY and CDR2 SVGAGI come from the germline V gene. V was pared by 5 bases and J by 7 bases, with 19 bases of the junction left unmatched. The CDR3 is 18 residues long. CDR3 sequence: CASSLTNPGQELFQPQHF. As DNA, the CDR3 is TGTGCCAGCAGTCTTACAAATCCGGGACAGGAGCTTTTCCAGCCCCAGCATTTT.

V gene TRBV14 combines with J gene TRBJ2-5, with D possibly being TRBD2 (5 bases). V was shortened by 1 base and J by 0 bases, with 9 bases between the two germline ends. CDR3 length: 15 residues. Germline V CDR1 and CDR2: SGHDN, FVKESK. CDR3 residues: CASSQVRGYQETQYF. The CDR3 DNA follows: TGTGCCAGCAGCCAAGTTCGGGGATACCAAGAGACCCAGTACTTC.

In its sample, this clonotype was seen many times. This sequence joins TRBV7-9 and TRBJ2-3; D ambiguous. Germline V lookup: CDR1 SEHNR, CDR2 FQNEAQ (reference sequence). The CDR3 spans 12 residues. V lost 1 base to trimming and J lost 4 bases, with 3 bases between them. The CDR3 coding sequence is TGTGCCAGCAGCTTAGTCCCAGATACGCAGTATTTT. It is translated as CASSLVPDTQYF.

Details on this clonotype: One end of the junction fails to match germline, which may point to a read error. The V call is TRBV20-1, the J call TRBJ1-1; TRBD1 matches at 11 bases. From germline, CDR1 is DFQATT and CDR2 SNEGSKA (reference sequence). The CDR3 totals 13 residues. The CDR3 DNA sequence: TGCGGTGCAACGGGGACAGGGGGCACTGAAGCTTTCTTT. Translation gives CGATGTGGTEAFF.